Following are 3 T cell receptor beta chains from one sample sequenced in a study of blood T cell repertoires in COVID-19. Repertoires were generated with immunoSEQ multiplex PCR, while TCRdb's copy carries only in-frame clones and drops some. The repertoire holds about 190,000 clones, with more than 60% as singletons. The sample taken for sequencing was peripheral blood. The source of these receptors is a man in his fifties who had recovered from COVID-19.

This clone occurred a few times. The gene calls are TRBV7-9 and TRBJ2-7; 9 positions match TRBD1. Trimming removed 5 bases from V and 3 bases from J; junction bases left unmatched: 8. The CDR3 length is 15 residues. CDR1 SEHNR and CDR2 FQNEAQ come from the germline V gene (reference sequence). In nucleotides, the CDR3 is TGTGCCAGCAGCCACGCCGGACAGGGGATCTACGAGCAGTACTTC. It is translated as CASSHAGQGIYEQYF.

The chain employs TRBV6-1 and TRBJ2-3; 8 bases match TRBD1. CDR1 MNHNS and CDR2 SASEGT come from the germline V gene. CDR3 length: 15 residues. V lost 1 base, J lost 2 bases, and 2 bases stayed unmatched. CDR3 sequence reads: CASSEGTGHTDTQYF. CDR3 nucleotides: TGTGCCAGCAGTGAAGGGACAGGGCACACAGATACGCAGTATTTT.

The J gene is TRBJ2-3, the V gene TRBV27, with D perhaps TRBD1 (6 bases). The germline V and J ends were trimmed by 10 bases and 4 bases, with 18 bases remaining between them. This CDR3 is 14 amino acids long. Germline values: CDR1 MNHEY, CDR2 SMNVEV (reference sequence). CDR3 DNA: TGTGCCACAGCAGGGGACGCTTTCCCAGATACGCAGTATTTT. Amino acid sequence: CATAGDAFPDTQYF.